This is a list of T cell receptor beta chains from one sample in a study of Ad26.COV2.S vaccination and SARS-CoV-2 variants. Sequencing used immunoSEQ multiplex PCR; TCRdb keeps in-frame clones, though not all of them. The data contain fewer than 300,000 clones, 70% to 90% of them singletons. The starting material was peripheral blood, obtained in a trial of Ad26.COV2.S vaccine versus placebo. These TCRs come from a person between 18 and 60 years old who received the Ad26.COV2.S COVID-19 vaccine or a placebo. CDR3s include the opening cysteine and the closing phenylalanine or tryptophan. Each record gives: J gene, V gene, CDR3 length, CDR3 protein.

TRBJ2-7 | TRBV19 | 15 | CASSSRALKVYEQYF
TRBJ1-5 | TRBV5-5 | 17 | CASSLGQGALGNQPQHF
TRBJ1-1 | TRBV6-2/TRBV6-3 | 16 | CASSSGPGQGTERAFF
TRBJ2-7 | TRBV7-2 | 14 | CASSLAGVPGEQYF
TRBJ2-7 | TRBV7-3 | 14 | CASQNMGRGLGQYF
TRBJ1-1 | TRBV6-5 | 14 | CASRLLQGRPEAFF
TRBJ2-3 | TRBV5-1 | 15 | CASLPYTGNTDTQYF
TRBJ2-3 | TRBV2 | 11 | CASRGPDTQYF
TRBJ2-2 | TRBV30 | 13 | CAWSIASTGELFF
TRBJ2-7 | TRBV5-6 | 13 | CASRRQYSYEQYF
TRBJ2-2 | TRBV5-1 | 19 | CASSSWRGLTRGNAGELFF
TRBJ2-5 | TRBV2 | 15 | CASSESLAGGQTQYF
TRBJ2-2 | TRBV30 | 14 | CAFPGTLNTGELFF
TRBJ2-7 | TRBV7-3 | 13 | CASSVVRGREQYF
TRBJ1-5 | TRBV24-1 | 11 | CATSDGESQHF
TRBJ1-1 | TRBV6-5 | 16 | CASSSVGQPRNTEAFF
TRBJ2-1 | TRBV11-2 | 15 | CASSLQVAAHNEQFF
TRBJ2-1 | TRBV2 | 15 | CASSPRGLAVNEQFF
TRBJ1-3 | TRBV2 | 16 | CASSVEARGAGNTIYF
TRBJ2-7 | TRBV24-1 | 17 | CATSDLQQDRESYEQYF
TRBJ2-7 | TRBV7-2 | 14 | CASSSLGPTYEQYF
TRBJ2-3 | TRBV29-1 | 13 | CSVAGSDTDTQYF
TRBJ1-3 | TRBV5-6 | 15 | CASSRTGRTGNTIYF
TRBJ2-7 | TRBV7-6 | 14 | CASSLRVIRSEQYF
TRBJ1-1 | TRBV6-6 | 12 | CASSYSKVEAFF
TRBJ2-1 | TRBV12-3/TRBV12-4 | 11 | CASSSTWEQFF
TRBJ1-2 | TRBV7-9 | 11 | CASSSPVGTNF
TRBJ1-3 | TRBV18 | 19 | CASSPIYPPFGEGGNTIYF
TRBJ2-3 | TRBV19 | 16 | CASSIRLAGGPDTQYF
TRBJ2-3 | TRBV4-3 | 15 | CASSQQRGGTDTQYF
TRBJ2-7 | TRBV29-1 | 11 | CSVELLYEQYF
TRBJ1-4 | TRBV6-5 | 14 | CASKRRETNEKLFF
TRBJ2-7 | TRBV9 | 14 | CASSVSSVPYEQYF
TRBJ1-1 | TRBV2 | 13 | CASSLSVGTEAFF
TRBJ1-1 | TRBV2 | 14 | CASSLGQGKVEAFF
TRBJ2-7 | TRBV6-2/TRBV6-3 | 15 | CASSYPGTGGLPQYF
TRBJ1-2 | TRBV5-1 | 15 | CASSLGVGQLLGYTF
TRBJ2-5 | TRBV5-4 | 14 | CASSLGSLQETQYF
TRBJ2-1 | TRBV2 | 14 | CASSRSSSYNEQFF
TRBJ1-6 | TRBV30 | 15 | CAWSPSGGGNSPLHF
TRBJ1-1 | TRBV2 | 15 | CATHRGHLGNTEAFF
TRBJ2-3 | TRBV5-1 | 15 | CASRSRTDYTDTQYF
TRBJ2-5 | TRBV2 | 14 | CASSSGTSGETQYF
TRBJ2-2 | TRBV5-4 | 13 | CASSSPAGRELFF